One and the same sample provided the 31 T cell receptor beta chains below, sequenced in a study of Tregs in tolerant kidney transplant recipients. Assay: immunoSEQ multiplex PCR; the TCRdb copy retains only in-frame clones and omits some. The sample holds hundreds of thousands of clones, around 82% seen once. The sequencing sample was made of CD4+ T cells from blood. These receptors were taken from a human donor in good health.

As to this clone: Other DNA sequences in the sample encode the same CDR3. The genes are TRBV18 and TRBJ2-2; the D gene could be TRBD1 or TRBD2 (6 bases each). Germline CDR1 and CDR2: KGHSH and LQKENI. This CDR3 comprises 19 residues. V lost 2 bases, J lost 1 base, and 20 bases lay in between. CDR3 bases: TGTGCCAGCTCACCAGGACTACTTACCACGGACAGGAACACCGGGGAGCTGTTTTTT. Amino acid sequence: CASSPGLLTTDRNTGELFF.

The sample holds one count of this clone. The same CDR3 is also encoded by other DNA sequences in this sample. The V and J genes are TRBV19 and TRBJ2-2, with 7 nucleotides matching TRBD1. Germline CDR1 reads LNHDA; CDR2 reads SQIVND (reference sequence). The V gene end was trimmed by 5 bases and the J gene end by 2 bases; junction bases not matched to a gene: 5. This CDR3 comprises 15 residues. In DNA form, the CDR3 reads TGTGCCAGTAGTCCCAGGGACAGTAACACCGGGGAGCTGTTTTTT. Translated, it gives CASSPRDSNTGELFF.

The V gene is TRBV29-1, the J gene TRBJ1-1; D gene uncertain. CDR1 is SQVTM and CDR2 is ANQGSEA in the germline V gene. This CDR3 is built from 10 residues. The germline V and J ends were trimmed by 5 bases and 0 bases, with 1 base remaining between them. CDR3 sequence reads: CSVMNTEAFF. CDR3 DNA sequence: TGCAGCGTTATGAACACTGAAGCTTTCTTT.

In DNA, the CDR3 is TGCGCCAGCAGCACCGAAAGTATCAGGGGACGTAACTATGGCTACACCTTC. It is translated as CASSTESIRGRNYGYTF. This chain connects TRBV5-1 to TRBJ1-2, with D perhaps TRBD1 (6 bases). This CDR3 contains 17 residues. V lost 4 bases and J lost 1, with 20 bases in between. Germline CDR1 is SGHRS and CDR2 is YFSETQ.

V usage is TRBV30 and J usage is TRBJ2-3, with 7 bases identical to TRBD1. Germline trimming cut 3 bases from V and 6 bases from J; bases unmatched to any gene: 3. CDR1 is GTSNPN and CDR2 is SVGIG in the germline V gene (reference sequence). CDR3 length: 12 residues. The chain's CDR3 is CAWSLQGDTQYF. The DNA for the CDR3 is TGTGCCTGGAGCCTACAGGGGGATACGCAGTATTTT.

The chain is built from TRBV2 and TRBJ1-3; D gene uncertain. This CDR3 has 12 residues. Germline assignment: CDR1 SNHLY and CDR2 FYNNEI. V lost 5 bases, J lost 0 bases, and 2 bases lay in between. CDR3 loop: CASSISGNTIYF. CDR3 nucleotides: TGTGCCAGCAGTATCTCTGGAAACACCATATATTTT. The full variable domain, rest sourced from reference TRBV2 and TRBJ1-3, is EPEVTQTPSHQVTQMGQEVILRCVPISNHLYFYWYRQILGQKVEFLVSFYNNEISEKSEIFDDQFSVERPDGSNFTLKIRSTKLEDSAMYFCASSISGNTIYFGEGSWLTVV.

This chain uses TRBV9 with TRBJ1-5, with 8 bases identical to TRBD1. In germline, CDR1 is SGDLS, CDR2 YYNGEE. There are 15 residues in the CDR3. V was clipped by 3 bases and J by 0 bases; unmatched bases: 2. The CDR3 is CASSATGVSNQPQHF. In DNA form, the CDR3 reads TGTGCCAGCAGCGCGACAGGGGTTAGCAATCAGCCCCAGCATTTT.

The rearrangement joins TRBV2 to TRBJ2-2, with D possibly being TRBD1 or TRBD2 (6 bases each). Trimming removed 3 bases from V and 7 bases from J, with 15 bases in between. Germline V lookup: CDR1 SNHLY, CDR2 FYNNEI. The length of the CDR3 is 15 residues. The CDR3 is CASSEQGTPGGELFF. CDR3 nucleotides: TGTGCCAGCAGTGAGCAGGGGACTCCCGGCGGGGAGCTGTTTTTT.

This chain connects TRBV2 to TRBJ2-1; 7 bases map to TRBD2. Trimming at V came to 7 bases and at J to 2 bases, leaving 5 bases not matched to a gene. Germline-derived CDR1 and CDR2 are SNHLY and FYNNEI. CDR3 length: 14 amino acids. Here the CDR3 reads CASTGGGTYNEQFF. The CDR3 DNA reads as TGTGCCAGCACTGGGGGGGGGACCTACAATGAGCAGTTCTTC.

The sample holds a few counts of this clone. V usage is TRBV11-1 and J usage is TRBJ2-7, with D perhaps being TRBD1 or TRBD2 (7 bases each). The CDR3 sequence is 13 residues long. Germline V CDR1 and CDR2: SGHAT, FQDESV (reference sequence). V was shortened by 1 base and J by 7 bases, with 11 bases between the two germline ends. This CDR3 is CASSLDRGGEQYF. CDR3 coding DNA: TGTGCCAGCAGCTTAGACAGGGGAGGGGAGCAGTACTTC.

This chain links TRBV30 with TRBJ2-3; D unclear. This CDR3 contains 14 residues. From germline, CDR1 is GTSNPN and CDR2 SVGIG (reference sequence). Trimming removed 2 bases at V and 3 bases at J, with 12 bases between. The CDR3 protein is CAWSPQRITDTQYF. The CDR3 DNA is TGTGCCTGGAGTCCACAGAGAATAACAGATACGCAGTATTTT.

The chain recombines TRBV9 with TRBJ2-7, with D perhaps matching TRBD2 (5 bases). This CDR3 contains 14 residues. The V end lost 7 bases, the J end lost 5 bases, and 19 bases lay between the germline ends. Germline V gene data show CDR1 as SGDLS and CDR2 as YYNGEE. CDR3 in amino acids: CASSSDGVRHEQYF. The CDR3 DNA sequence: TGTGCCAGCTCCTCGGACGGGGTCAGGCACGAGCAGTACTTC.

This chain links TRBV5-1 with TRBJ1-4, with no clear D. Germline V gives CDR1 SGHRS, CDR2 YFSETQ. Trimming cost V 4 bases and J 3 bases, with 16 bases left between them. The CDR3 sequence is 16 residues long. The CDR3 DNA is TGCGCCAGCAGCCGGACTCATCCTGGGGCTAATGAAAAACTGTTTTTT. Translated: CASSRTHPGANEKLFF.

The chain combines TRBV27 with TRBJ2-7; TRBD1 might be the D (6 bases). The germline V gene encodes CDR1 MNHEY and CDR2 SMNVEV (reference sequence). The CDR3 totals 14 residues. V was clipped by 5 bases and J by 4 bases, with 15 bases between them. The CDR3 DNA follows: TGTGCCAGCAGTCAACAGGGTTCTCGATACGAGCAGTACTTC. Its translation is CASSQQGSRYEQYF.

The gene calls are TRBV14 and TRBJ2-3; the D call may be TRBD1 or TRBD2 (6 bases each). The CDR3 loop spans 16 amino acids. Trimming took off 4 bases at V and 5 bases at J, with 19 bases between the two ends. Germline loops: CDR1 SGHDN, CDR2 FVKESK. CDR3 region: CASSPRGGPIGDTQYF. The CDR3 DNA follows: TGTGCCAGCAGCCCCCGTGGGGGGCCAATTGGAGATACGCAGTATTTT.

This chain uses TRBV19 with TRBJ1-2; TRBD1 might be the D (6 bases). CDR3 size: 15 residues. Germline CDR1 is LNHDA and CDR2 is SQIVND (reference sequence). Trimming left V 3 bases short and J 6 bases short, with 17 bases between. CDR3 DNA sequence: TGTGCCAGTAGTATTTATCCAGGGGAAGTCGATGGCTACACCTTC. It codes for CASSIYPGEVDGYTF.

V usage is TRBV6-5 and J usage is TRBJ1-1; 8 nucleotides align to TRBD1. Germline V gene lookup returns CDR1 MNHEY and CDR2 SVGAGI. The junction had 13 bases not matched to a gene; V was cut back by 8 bases and J by 5 bases. This CDR3 has 15 amino acids. The CDR3 sequence is CASRRGRLGPTEAFF. The CDR3, as DNA: TGTGCCAGCCGCAGGGGGCGCTTGGGTCCAACTGAAGCTTTCTTT.

J is TRBJ1-2 and V is TRBV9; 8 nucleotides line up with TRBD1. There are 15 residues in the CDR3. Per the germline V gene, CDR1 is SGDLS and CDR2 is YYNGEE. Trimming cost V 0 bases and J 5 bases; bases outside gene matches: 6. The CDR3 bases are TGTGCCAGCAGCGTAGGGAACAGGGGGGCGTATGGCTACACCTTC. Encoded protein: CASSVGNRGAYGYTF.

The chain couples TRBV6-5 to TRBJ2-1; D is perhaps TRBD2 (5 bases). CDR3 length equals 15 residues. Trimming took 0 bases from V and 5 from J, leaving 11 bases between them. Germline-derived CDR1 and CDR2 are MNHEY and SVGAGI. CDR3 sequence (DNA): TGTGCCAGCAGTTACTCCCTAGCCTTGAACAATGAGCAGTTCTTC. This gives the protein CASSYSLALNNEQFF.

The chain combines TRBV5-4 with TRBJ2-2, with 8 bases aligning to TRBD2. The CDR3 loop spans 15 amino acids. Germline V lookup: CDR1 SGHNT, CDR2 YYREEE (reference sequence). Trimming at V came to 1 base and at J to 7 bases, leaving 6 bases not matched to a gene. The CDR3 loop reads CASSLREGRIGELFF. The DNA of the CDR3 is TGTGCCAGCAGCTTGCGGGAGGGCCGGATCGGGGAGCTGTTTTTT.

CDR3 sequence: CASSSLFQGGETEAFF. In DNA form, the CDR3 reads TGTGCCAGCAGCTCTCTTTTTCAGGGTGGGGAAACTGAAGCTTTCTTT. V is TRBV11-2 and J is TRBJ1-1, with D maybe TRBD1 (5 bases). CDR1 and CDR2 from the germline V gene are SGHAT and FQNNGV. This CDR3 has 16 amino acids. V lost 4 bases and J lost 5, with 20 bases in between.

The rearrangement links TRBV6-1 to TRBJ2-5, with 7 bases that match TRBD1. Losses at the gene ends were 0 bases for V and 4 bases for J; bases not matched to a gene: 11. The CDR3 is 17 residues long. The V gene's germline CDR1 is MNHNS and CDR2 SASEGT. CDR3 residues: CASSEALGPGGRETQYF. CDR3 bases: TGTGCCAGCAGTGAAGCTCTGGGACCAGGGGGTCGAGAGACCCAGTACTTC.

The rearrangement links TRBV10-1 to TRBJ2-5, with 8 nucleotides matching TRBD1. V lost 3 bases and J lost 3; bases outside the gene matches: 6. In germline, CDR1 is WNHNN, CDR2 SYGVQD (reference sequence). This CDR3 is built from 15 residues. In nucleotides, the CDR3 is TGCGCCAGCAGTGATTCACCGACAGGGGAAGAGACCCAGTACTTC. It translates to CASSDSPTGEETQYF.

The gene calls are TRBV15 and TRBJ1-2; TRBD1 is a possible D gene (6 bases). CDR1 and CDR2 from the germline V gene are LNHNV and YYDKDF (reference sequence). The CDR3 totals 13 residues. V dropped 4 bases and J dropped 5 bases, with 11 bases sitting between them. The CDR3 DNA is TGTGCCACCAGCAAATTGCAGGGGTATGGCTACACCTTC. Its protein is CATSKLQGYGYTF. Full variable domain (remainder filled in from reference TRBV15 and TRBJ1-2): DAMVIQNPRYQVTQFGKPVTLSCSQTLNHNVMYWYQQKSSQAPKLLFHYYDKDFNNEADTPDNFQSRRPNTSFCFLDIRSPGLGDTAMYLCATSKLQGYGYTFGSGTRLTVV.

In its sample, this clone was seen a few times. The chain uses TRBV23-1 and TRBJ1-2; D remains ambiguous. TRBV23-1 is identified as an open reading frame with a role that is uncertain. This CDR3 has 15 amino acids. The V end lost 4 bases, the J end lost 2 bases, and 14 bases lay between the germline ends. CDR3 protein: CASSRSMAHNYGYTF. The DNA for the CDR3 is TGCGCCAGCAGTCGATCGATGGCCCACAACTATGGCTACACCTTC.

This chain uses TRBV6-5 with TRBJ2-2; D not resolved. V was shortened by 3 bases and J by 4 bases, with 9 bases between the two germline ends. This CDR3 spans 14 amino acids. Looked up from germline, CDR1 is MNHEY and CDR2 is SVGAGI. CDR3 residues: CASSYERGTGELFF. CDR3 bases: TGTGCCAGCAGTTATGAGAGAGGCACCGGGGAGCTGTTTTTT.

CDR3 sequence reads: CASRGTSGNAMFF. CDR3 in DNA: TGTGCCAGCAGAGGGACTAGCGGGAACGCGATGTTCTTC. The chain has TRBV6-1 and TRBJ2-1; 13 bases line up with TRBD2. In germline, CDR1 is MNHNS, CDR2 SASEGT. Unmatched junction bases numbered 8, after V lost 6 bases and J lost 15 bases. CDR3 length: 13 amino acids.

J is TRBJ2-1 and V is TRBV19; 11 nucleotides line up with TRBD2. With V trimmed by 1 base and J by 0 bases, 5 bases remained unmatched. Per germline, CDR1 LNHDA and CDR2 SQIVND (reference sequence). The CDR3 consists of 18 residues. CDR3 residues: CASSIGLAGGSSYNEQFF. DNA of the CDR3: TGTGCCAGTAGTATAGGGCTAGCGGGAGGTAGCTCCTACAATGAGCAGTTCTTC.

V usage is TRBV6-1 and J usage is TRBJ1-1; 7 bases agree with TRBD1. The CDR3 runs 14 residues. Germline values: CDR1 MNHNS, CDR2 SASEGT. The ends lost 10 bases at V and 7 bases at J; junction bases unmatched: 15. This chain's CDR3 is CATELPVTGSEAFF. In DNA form, the CDR3 reads TGTGCCACCGAGTTACCAGTGACAGGGAGTGAAGCTTTCTTT.

This chain connects TRBV4-1 to TRBJ1-1; 10 nucleotides match TRBD1. The V and J ends lost 4 bases and 5 bases, in that order; junction bases with no gene match: 4. This CDR3 comprises 14 residues. CDR1 is MGHRA and CDR2 is YSYEKL in the germline V gene. This chain's CDR3 is CASSRDRGLTEAFF. For the CDR3, the DNA is TGCGCCAGCAGCCGCGACAGGGGGCTGACTGAAGCTTTCTTT.

The J gene is TRBJ2-3, the V gene TRBV11-2; TRBD1 or TRBD2 may be the D gene (5 bases each). The V end lost 1 base, the J end lost 4 bases, and 15 bases lay between the germline ends. The CDR3 is 16 residues long. CDR1 is SGHAT and CDR2 is FQNNGV in the germline V gene. The CDR3 nucleotides are TGTGCCAGCAGCTTAGTCCCCCCCAGGGACGCAGATACGCAGTATTTT. Translation: CASSLVPPRDADTQYF.